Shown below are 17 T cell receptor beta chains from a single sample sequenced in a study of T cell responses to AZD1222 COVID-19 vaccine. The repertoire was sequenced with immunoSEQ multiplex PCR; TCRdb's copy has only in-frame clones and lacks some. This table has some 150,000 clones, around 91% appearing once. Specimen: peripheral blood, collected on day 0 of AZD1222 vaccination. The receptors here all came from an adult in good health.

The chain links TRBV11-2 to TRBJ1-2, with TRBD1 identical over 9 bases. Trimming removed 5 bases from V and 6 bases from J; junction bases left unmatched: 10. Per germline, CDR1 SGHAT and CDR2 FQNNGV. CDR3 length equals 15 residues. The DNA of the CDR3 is TGTGCCAGCAGCCACCCCGGGACAGGGTTCCATGGCTACACCTTC. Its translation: CASSHPGTGFHGYTF.

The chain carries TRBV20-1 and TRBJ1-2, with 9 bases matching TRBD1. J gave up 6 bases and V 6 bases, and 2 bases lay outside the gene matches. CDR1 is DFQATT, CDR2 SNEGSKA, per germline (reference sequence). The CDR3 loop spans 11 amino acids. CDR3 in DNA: TGCAGTGCGCGGACAGGGGATGGCTACACCTTC. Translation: CSARTGDGYTF.

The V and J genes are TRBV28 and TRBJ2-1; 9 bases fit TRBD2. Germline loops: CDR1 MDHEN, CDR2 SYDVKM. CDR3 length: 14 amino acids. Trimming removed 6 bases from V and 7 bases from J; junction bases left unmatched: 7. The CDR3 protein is CASRGASGTNEQFF. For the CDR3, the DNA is TGTGCCAGCAGAGGGGCTAGCGGGACGAATGAGCAGTTCTTC.

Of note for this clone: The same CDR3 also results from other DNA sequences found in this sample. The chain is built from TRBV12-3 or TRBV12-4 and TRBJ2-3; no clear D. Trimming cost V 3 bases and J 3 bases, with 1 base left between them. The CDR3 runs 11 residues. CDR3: CASSFTDTQYF. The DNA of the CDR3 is TGTGCCAGCAGTTTTACAGATACGCAGTATTTT.

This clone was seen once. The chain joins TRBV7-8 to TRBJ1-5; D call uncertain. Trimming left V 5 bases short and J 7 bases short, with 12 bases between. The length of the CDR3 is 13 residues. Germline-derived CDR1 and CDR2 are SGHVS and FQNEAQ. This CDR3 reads CASSLTRVQPQHF. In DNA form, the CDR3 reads TGTGCCAGCAGCCTTACAAGGGTCCAGCCCCAGCATTTT.

This CDR3 reads CASSEGGAVGELFF. The CDR3 region has the DNA TGTGCCAGCAGTGAAGGGGGCGCCGTCGGGGAGCTGTTTTTT. The rearrangement uses TRBV6-4 and TRBJ2-2; 7 nucleotides line up with TRBD1. The CDR3 totals 14 residues. Germline CDR1 reads MRHNA; CDR2 reads SNTAGT. V trimming: 3 bases; J trimming: 7 bases; junction bases outside the gene matches: 5.

The CDR3 protein is CASSLVTDYGYTF. CDR3 in DNA: TGTGCCAGCAGCTTGGTGACAGACTATGGCTACACCTTC. The chain recombines TRBV5-5 with TRBJ1-2, with D possibly matching TRBD1 (5 bases). CDR1 and CDR2 from the germline V gene are SGHKS and YYEKEE (reference sequence). V gave up 0 bases and J gave up 3 bases, with 6 bases separating them. The CDR3 consists of 13 residues.

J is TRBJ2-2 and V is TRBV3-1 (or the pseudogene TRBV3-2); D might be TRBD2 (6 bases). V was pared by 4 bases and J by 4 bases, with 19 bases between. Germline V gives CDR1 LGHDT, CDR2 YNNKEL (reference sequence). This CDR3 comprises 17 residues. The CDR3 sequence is CASSPAWGVVGTGELFF. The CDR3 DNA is TGTGCCAGCAGCCCCGCGTGGGGGGTGGTTGGCACCGGGGAGCTGTTTTTT.

The CDR3 here is CSVEGTVEFRAFF. The DNA for the CDR3 is TGCAGCGTTGAAGGGACAGTGGAGTTTCGGGCTTTCTTT. The chain has TRBV29-1 and TRBJ1-1; perhaps TRBD1 as D (6 bases). The CDR3 is made up of 13 amino acids. Germline V gene data show CDR1 as SQVTM and CDR2 as ANQGSEA. The germline V and J ends were trimmed by 1 base and 11 bases, with 17 bases remaining between them.

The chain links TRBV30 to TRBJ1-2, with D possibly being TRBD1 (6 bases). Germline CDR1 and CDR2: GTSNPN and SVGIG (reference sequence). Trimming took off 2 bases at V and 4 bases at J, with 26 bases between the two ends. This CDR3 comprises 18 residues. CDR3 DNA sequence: TGTGCCTGGAGTCCCAGGGGTCTACCAGCCCTTCGCCTCTATGGCTACACCTTC. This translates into CAWSPRGLPALRLYGYTF.

The CDR3 loop is CASSKVTGIQFGNTEAFF. The CDR3 nucleotides read TGTGCCAGCAGCAAAGTTACAGGGATCCAGTTTGGGAACACTGAAGCTTTCTTT. V is TRBV7-2 and J is TRBJ1-1; D perhaps matches TRBD1 (6 bases). Looked up from germline, CDR1 is SGHTA and CDR2 is FQGNSA. The length of the CDR3 is 18 residues. Trimming took off 5 bases at V and 1 base at J, with 23 bases between the two ends.

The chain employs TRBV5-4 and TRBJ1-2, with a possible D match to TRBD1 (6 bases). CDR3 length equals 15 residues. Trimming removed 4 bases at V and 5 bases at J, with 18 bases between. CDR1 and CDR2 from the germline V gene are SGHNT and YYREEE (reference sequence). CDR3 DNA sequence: TGTGCCAGCAGCCCTCCACAGGGTCTGCGTTATGGCTACACCTTC. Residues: CASSPPQGLRYGYTF.

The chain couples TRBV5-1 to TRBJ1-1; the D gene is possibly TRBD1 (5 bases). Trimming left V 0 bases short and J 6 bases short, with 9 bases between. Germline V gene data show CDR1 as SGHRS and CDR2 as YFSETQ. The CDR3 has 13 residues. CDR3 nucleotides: TGCGCCAGCAGCTTGGCGGGACTTTCTGAAGCTTTCTTT. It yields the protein CASSLAGLSEAFF.

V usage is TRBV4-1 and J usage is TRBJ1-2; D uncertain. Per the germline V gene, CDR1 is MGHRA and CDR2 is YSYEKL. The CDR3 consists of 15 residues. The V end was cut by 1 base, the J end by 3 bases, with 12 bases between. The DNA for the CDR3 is TGCGCCAGCAGCCAAGCTATACGCGGGGACTATGGCTACACCTTC. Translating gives CASSQAIRGDYGYTF.

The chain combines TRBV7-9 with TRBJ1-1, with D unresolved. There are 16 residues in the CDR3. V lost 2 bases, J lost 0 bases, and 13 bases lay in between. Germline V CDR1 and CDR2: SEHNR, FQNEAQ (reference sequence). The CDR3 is CASSLSSSPVNTEAFF. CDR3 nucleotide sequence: TGTGCCAGCAGCTTAAGTAGCTCTCCAGTGAACACTGAAGCTTTCTTT.

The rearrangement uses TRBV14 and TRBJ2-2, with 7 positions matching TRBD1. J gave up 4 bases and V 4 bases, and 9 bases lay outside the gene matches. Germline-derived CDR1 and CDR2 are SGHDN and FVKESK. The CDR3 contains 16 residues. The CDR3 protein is CASSLTDRVRTGELFF. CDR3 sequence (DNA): TGTGCCAGCAGCCTTACTGACAGGGTTCGCACCGGGGAGCTGTTTTTT.

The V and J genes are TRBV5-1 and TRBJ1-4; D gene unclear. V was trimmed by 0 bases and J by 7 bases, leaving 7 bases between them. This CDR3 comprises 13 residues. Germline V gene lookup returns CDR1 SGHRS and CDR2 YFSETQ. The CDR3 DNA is TGCGCCAGCAGCTTGGGGCGGAGTGAAAAACTGTTTTTT. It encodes CASSLGRSEKLFF.